The 31 T cell receptor beta chains below come from one sample, sequenced in a study of blood T cell repertoires in COVID-19. Profiled with immunoSEQ multiplex PCR; TCRdb holds only in-frame clones, not every one. The repertoire consists of tens of thousands of clones, with more than 90% occurring once and the leading ten covering about 7.3%. Sequenced: peripheral blood. These receptors were obtained from a human donor in a cohort sampled during active COVID-19.

The CDR3 loop reads CACLSGGQFYNSPLHF. In DNA form, the CDR3 reads TGTGCCTGCCTCTCTGGGGGACAGTTCTATAATTCACCCCTCCACTTT. The chain has TRBV30 and TRBJ1-6; 7 positions match TRBD1. The CDR3 is made up of 16 amino acids. Trimming took 6 bases from V and 3 from J; bases not matched to a gene: 11. Germline values: CDR1 GTSNPN, CDR2 SVGIG (reference sequence).

The CDR3 reads CATSGTDIAKLFF. In DNA, the CDR3 is TGTGCCACCTCCGGGACAGACATTGCGAAACTGTTTTTT. The chain employs TRBV10-3 and TRBJ1-4, with 7 positions matching TRBD1. CDR1 and CDR2 (germline): ENHRY, SYGVKD. J lost 11 bases, V lost 10 bases, and 13 bases had no gene match. This CDR3 is built from 13 residues.

This chain joins TRBV30 and TRBJ1-5, with 7 bases identical to TRBD1. This CDR3 region has 15 residues. V shed 3 bases and J 0 bases; nucleotides not matched to a gene: 5. Germline-derived CDR1 and CDR2 are GTSNPN and SVGIG (reference sequence). The CDR3 spells CAWSLTGNSNQPQHF. The CDR3 bases are TGTGCCTGGAGCTTGACAGGGAATAGCAATCAGCCCCAGCATTTT.

This chain uses TRBV23-1 with TRBJ2-1, with 10 bases that match TRBD2. TRBV23-1 has ORF status, its function being uncertain. CDR3 length: 18 residues. With 4 bases clipped from V and 0 bases from J, the junction kept 9 bases outside the gene matches. CDR3 coding DNA: TGCGCCAGCAGTCCCCGGACTAGCGGTATGAGCTCCTACAATGAGCAGTTCTTC. Residues: CASSPRTSGMSSYNEQFF.

The genes are TRBV7-9 and TRBJ1-4; 9 bases agree with TRBD1. Germline CDR1 SEHNR, CDR2 FQNEAQ (reference sequence). The CDR3 totals 15 residues. V was clipped by 1 base and J by 8 bases; unmatched bases: 5. The CDR3 nucleotides are TGTGCCAGCAGCTTAGAGGGACAGGGAAAGGAAAAACTGTTTTTT. As protein: CASSLEGQGKEKLFF.

This clone was found a few times. The chain recombines TRBV30 with TRBJ1-5; TRBD1 matches at 8 bases. Germline lookup yields CDR1 GTSNPN and CDR2 SVGIG (reference sequence). Trimming at V came to 4 bases and at J to 1 base, leaving 3 bases not matched to a gene. The CDR3 has 14 amino acids. The CDR3 bases are TGTGCCTGGACTCGGACAGGGAGCAATCAGCCCCAGCATTTT. Translated: CAWTRTGSNQPQHF.

The chain links TRBV27 to TRBJ1-4; D not certain. V lost 0 bases to trimming and J lost 7 bases, with 12 bases between them. Germline assignment: CDR1 MNHEY and CDR2 SMNVEV (reference sequence). The length of the CDR3 is 15 residues. This chain's CDR3 is CASSLSFQAGEKLFF. The CDR3 bases are TGTGCCAGCAGTTTATCTTTCCAGGCTGGTGAAAAACTGTTTTTT.

This chain uses TRBV11-3 with TRBJ2-1; 9 bases agree with TRBD1. Germline V CDR1 and CDR2: SGHNT, YENEEA. V lost 1 base and J lost 5; bases outside the gene matches: 6. The CDR3 is made up of 16 amino acids. The CDR3 protein is CASSLGGQGPHNEQFF. The CDR3 nucleotides read TGTGCCAGCAGCTTAGGGGGACAGGGTCCTCACAATGAGCAGTTCTTC.

In its sample, this clone was seen a few times. The chain has TRBV2 and TRBJ1-6; perhaps TRBD1 as D (5 bases). This CDR3 has 15 amino acids. V was pared by 7 bases and J by 6 bases, with 16 bases between. Germline assignment: CDR1 SNHLY and CDR2 FYNNEI. This CDR3 reads CASTGDGRANSPLHF. CDR3 in DNA: TGTGCCAGCACCGGTGACGGCAGGGCTAATTCACCCCTCCACTTT.

The V and J genes are TRBV19 and TRBJ1-5; no clear D gene. V was trimmed by 5 bases and J by 6 bases, leaving 5 bases between them. The germline gives CDR1 LNHDA, CDR2 SQIVND (reference sequence). There are 11 residues in the CDR3. The CDR3 nucleotides read TGTGCCAGTAGTTCGGGTCAGCCCCAGCATTTT. Its translation: CASSSGQPQHF.

The V gene is TRBV5-5, the J gene TRBJ2-2; 8 nucleotides match TRBD2. With 3 bases clipped from V and 3 bases from J, the junction kept 10 bases outside the gene matches. The CDR3 has 17 residues. Germline lookup yields CDR1 SGHKS and CDR2 YYEKEE (reference sequence). The CDR3 loop is CASSYVPRGGYTGELFF. CDR3 in DNA: TGTGCCAGCAGCTACGTTCCACGGGGGGGTTACACCGGGGAGCTGTTTTTT.

The chain has TRBV5-5 and TRBJ1-4, with 8 nucleotides matching TRBD1. Trimming at V came to 0 bases and at J to 8 bases, leaving 9 bases not matched to a gene. The CDR3 extends over 16 amino acids. Germline V gene sequence: CDR1 SGHKS, CDR2 YYEKEE (reference sequence). The DNA of the CDR3 is TGTGCCAGCAGCTTGGGGGAGAGGACAGGGTTCGAAAAACTGTTTTTT. Encoded protein: CASSLGERTGFEKLFF. Drawing the rest from reference TRBV5-5 and TRBJ1-4, the complete variable domain is DAGVTQSPTHLIKTRGQQVTLRCSPISGHKSVSWYQQVLGQGPQFIFQYYEKEERGRGNFPDRFSARQFPNYSSELNVNALLLGDSALYLCASSLGERTGFEKLFFGSGTQLSVL.

This clone showed up just once. The chain uses TRBV28 and TRBJ2-4; tentatively, D is TRBD1 (6 bases). The V gene lost 6 bases and the J gene lost 6 bases, with 21 bases spanning the gap. Germline values: CDR1 MDHEN, CDR2 SYDVKM. The CDR3 has 16 amino acids. The CDR3 spells CASRPSGQVLGNIQYF. The CDR3 coding sequence is TGTGCCAGCAGGCCTTCGGGACAAGTACTCGGAAACATTCAGTACTTC.

This chain links TRBV4-2 with TRBJ2-7; 8 nucleotides align to TRBD2. The CDR3 contains 16 residues. V was pared by 0 bases and J by 3 bases, with 7 bases of the junction left unmatched. Per the germline V gene, CDR1 is LGHNA and CDR2 is YNFKEQ. The CDR3 region has the DNA TGTGCCAGCAGCCAAGATTCGGGGGGGAAGATCTACGAGCAGTACTTC. Its protein is CASSQDSGGKIYEQYF.

The J gene is TRBJ1-2, the V gene TRBV7-9, with a possible D match to TRBD1 (5 bases). V dropped 1 base and J dropped 2 bases, with 11 bases sitting between them. The CDR3 consists of 15 residues. Germline V CDR1 and CDR2: SEHNR, FQNEAQ (reference sequence). Written as DNA, the CDR3 is TGTGCCAGCAGCTTAGGGGGCATAGCAAACTATGGCTACACCTTC. Translation gives CASSLGGIANYGYTF.

The chain employs TRBV19 and TRBJ2-6; no reliable D call. V lost 3 bases and J 0 bases, leaving 6 bases between the germline ends. The CDR3 is 15 amino acids. CDR1 is LNHDA, CDR2 SQIVND, per germline (reference sequence). CDR3 nucleotides: TGTGCCAGTAGTATGGGCAGCTCTGGGGCCAACGTCCTGACTTTC. This sequence encodes CASSMGSSGANVLTF.

The chain carries TRBV11-2 and TRBJ2-1; 11 nucleotides match TRBD2. V lost 6 bases and J lost 8; bases outside the gene matches: 12. From germline, CDR1 is SGHAT and CDR2 FQNNGV. The CDR3 length is 16 residues. CDR3 sequence (DNA): TGTGCCAGCAGTTCAAGGGGGACTAGCGGCTTGGATGAGCAGTTCTTC. Its translation is CASSSRGTSGLDEQFF.

This chain links TRBV5-1 with TRBJ2-5; TRBD2 might be the D (6 bases). V lost 4 bases and J 9 bases, leaving 16 bases between the germline ends. Germline CDR1 SGHRS, CDR2 YFSETQ. The CDR3 loop spans 13 amino acids. The CDR3 sequence: CASSRQRVSPQYF. The CDR3 bases are TGCGCCAGCAGCCGTCAGCGGGTATCGCCCCAGTACTTC.

This clone was observed a single time. Here the CDR3 DNA reads TGTGCCAGCAGCCTGCAGGCAGGGTCTCCTGGAAACACCATATATTTT. It codes for CASSLQAGSPGNTIYF. The rearrangement uses TRBV3-1 (or the pseudogene TRBV3-2) and TRBJ1-3; D is possibly TRBD1 (5 bases). The V end lost 4 bases, the J end lost 2 bases, and 15 bases lay between the germline ends. The germline V gene encodes CDR1 LGHDT and CDR2 YNNKEL (reference sequence). This CDR3 is built from 16 residues.

The chain employs TRBV27 and TRBJ1-5; D is ambiguous. CDR3 length: 14 amino acids. V was clipped by 0 bases and J by 7 bases, with 10 bases between them. Germline V CDR1 and CDR2: MNHEY, SMNVEV (reference sequence). The CDR3 here is CASSLSGGRQPQHF. The CDR3, as DNA: TGTGCCAGCAGTTTATCAGGAGGGCGGCAGCCCCAGCATTTT.

The V and J genes are TRBV7-2 and TRBJ1-2, with 9 bases matching TRBD1. Per the germline V gene, CDR1 is SGHTA and CDR2 is FQGNSA. Unmatched junction bases numbered 5, after V lost 3 bases and J lost 6 bases. CDR3 size: 14 residues. CDR3 sequence reads: CASSFLGQGHGYTF. In nucleotides, the CDR3 is TGTGCCAGCAGCTTTCTGGGACAGGGACATGGCTACACCTTC.

CDR3 in DNA: TGTGCCAGCAGCTCGCCTCTATTTCGAGCCAAAAACATTCAGTACTTC. It codes for CASSSPLFRAKNIQYF. V and J are TRBV5-6 and TRBJ2-4; D is unresolved. V was cut by 3 bases and J by 0 bases, with 13 bases left in between. This CDR3 spans 16 amino acids. Germline loops: CDR1 SGHDT, CDR2 YYEEEE.

The rearrangement joins TRBV19 to TRBJ2-3; TRBD2 matches at 8 bases. Germline V gives CDR1 LNHDA, CDR2 SQIVND (reference sequence). This CDR3 has 15 amino acids. Unmatched junction bases numbered 4, after V lost 5 bases and J lost 0 bases. DNA of the CDR3: TGTGCCAGTAGTTGGGGACTAGTGAGCACAGATACGCAGTATTTT. Translating it yields CASSWGLVSTDTQYF.

The chain combines TRBV6-5 with TRBJ1-1; 8 nucleotides match TRBD1. V gave up 5 bases and J gave up 8 bases; unmatched junction bases: 7. This CDR3 is 13 amino acids long. Germline CDR1 is MNHEY and CDR2 is SVGAGI. DNA of the CDR3: TGTGCCAGCAGTAAACCGACAGGGGCCGAAGCTTTCTTT. Amino acid sequence: CASSKPTGAEAFF.

This clone was counted a single time. The V and J genes are TRBV4-1 and TRBJ1-1; no clear D. Looked up from germline, CDR1 is MGHRA and CDR2 is YSYEKL. V shed 8 bases and J shed 4 bases, with 8 bases lying between them. This CDR3 has 11 residues. CDR3 loop: CASRGATEAFF. CDR3 in DNA: TGCGCCAGCCGGGGAGCCACTGAAGCTTTCTTT.

The chain employs TRBV27 and TRBJ2-7; the D gene is possibly TRBD2 (5 bases). The CDR3 totals 15 residues. Germline values: CDR1 MNHEY, CDR2 SMNVEV (reference sequence). With 3 bases removed from V and 3 bases from J, the gap between germline ends came to 15 bases. The CDR3 sequence is CASSLKKGELYEQYF. The CDR3 region has the DNA TGTGCCAGCAGTTTGAAAAAGGGAGAGCTCTACGAGCAGTACTTC.

This clone has only one observation. The J gene is TRBJ2-7, the V gene TRBV19, with no clear D. V was cut by 6 bases and J by 2 bases, with 17 bases left in between. Germline assignment: CDR1 LNHDA and CDR2 SQIVND (reference sequence). The CDR3 totals 15 residues. The CDR3 loop reads CASSPAPFRTYEQYF. The CDR3 nucleotides read TGTGCCAGTAGCCCAGCGCCTTTTAGGACCTACGAGCAGTACTTC.

The chain couples TRBV9 to TRBJ2-7; the match to TRBD2 covers 10 bases. The CDR3 loop spans 14 amino acids. Germline CDR1 is SGDLS and CDR2 is YYNGEE. V shed 3 bases and J 5 bases; nucleotides not matched to a gene: 5. As DNA, the CDR3 is TGTGCCAGCAGCGACCCTAGCGGGAGCGACGAGCAGTACTTC. Translation gives CASSDPSGSDEQYF. Using reference TRBV9 and TRBJ2-7 for the parts outside the CDR3, the full variable domain is DSGVTQTPKHLITATGQRVTLRCSPRSGDLSVYWYQQSLDQGLQFLIQYYNGEERAKGNILERFSAQQFPDLHSELNLSSLELGDSALYFCASSDPSGSDEQYFGPGTRLTVT.

The V call is TRBV7-3, the J call TRBJ2-1, with D maybe TRBD1 (5 bases). Trimming removed 4 bases from V and 10 bases from J, with 14 bases in between. Germline CDR1 and CDR2: SGHTA and FQGTGA. This CDR3 is 13 amino acids long. The CDR3 nucleotides are TGTGCCAGCAGCTGGGTGGCGCAGGGCGAGCAGTTCTTC. Protein sequence: CASSWVAQGEQFF.

This clone was observed a handful of times. V usage is TRBV30 and J usage is TRBJ1-5; D is uncertain. Germline V gene sequence: CDR1 GTSNPN, CDR2 SVGIG (reference sequence). This CDR3 spans 11 amino acids. Trimming pared 5 bases from V and 4 bases from J, leaving 6 bases between. This chain's CDR3 is CAWGHNQPQHF. The DNA of the CDR3 is TGTGCCTGGGGTCATAATCAGCCCCAGCATTTT.

V is TRBV28 and J is TRBJ2-7; 9 nucleotides agree with TRBD1. The CDR3 runs 17 residues. J gave up 1 base and V 1 base, and 8 bases lay outside the gene matches. Germline V lookup: CDR1 MDHEN, CDR2 SYDVKM. The CDR3 protein is CASSLSGQGLRSYEQYF. The CDR3 DNA sequence: TGTGCCAGCAGTTTATCGGGACAGGGCTTAAGGTCCTACGAGCAGTACTTC. Complete variable domain (other parts from reference TRBV28 and TRBJ2-7): DVKVTQSSRYLVKRTGEKVFLECVQDMDHENMFWYRQDPGLGLRLIYFSYDVKMKEKGDIPEGYSVSREKKERFSLILESASTNQTSMYLCASSLSGQGLRSYEQYFGPGTRLTVT.